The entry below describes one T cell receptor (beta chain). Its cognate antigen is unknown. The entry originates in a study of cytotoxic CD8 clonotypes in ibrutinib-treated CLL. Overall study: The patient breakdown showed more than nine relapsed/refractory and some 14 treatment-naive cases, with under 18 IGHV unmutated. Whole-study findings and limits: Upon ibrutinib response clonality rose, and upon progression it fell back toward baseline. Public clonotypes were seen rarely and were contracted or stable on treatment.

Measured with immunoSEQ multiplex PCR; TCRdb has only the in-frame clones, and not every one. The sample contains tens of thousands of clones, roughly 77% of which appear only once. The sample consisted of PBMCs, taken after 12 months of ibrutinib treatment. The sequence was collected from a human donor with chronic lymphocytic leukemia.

CDR3 sequence (DNA): TGTGCCAGCACTTATAGCAATCAGCCCCAGCATTTT. Translation gives CASTYSNQPQHF. The chain has TRBV28 and TRBJ1-5; no firm D call. Per germline, CDR1 MDHEN and CDR2 SYDVKM. Trimming cost V 7 bases and J 0 bases, with 4 bases left between them. This CDR3 is 12 amino acids long.